The clone carrying this TCR beta chain occurred a few times. The antigen remains undetermined. Construction of TCR beta libraries relied on iRepertoire HTBI primers and on Arm-PCR targeting CDR3 regions. TCRdb processed the multiplex PCR reads anew with MiXCR; each CDR3 protein has one entry. The sample contains 450,000 or so distinct CDR3 sequences, less than 25% of which appear only once. Trimming took off 0 bases at V and 1 base at J, with 7 bases between the two ends. This CDR3 has 14 residues. The V gene's germline CDR1 is MGHRA and CDR2 YSYEKL. These data originate in a study of regulatory T cells in long-lasting Graves disease. General study findings and limits: Favored usage of TRBV28, TRBJ1-2 and TRBJ2-5 was recorded in persistent disease.

Time point specified: persistent/refractory GD, antithyroid drugs over 5 years with positive TRAb. The authors made the TCR library using RNA they extracted from PBMCs. The patients were enrolled through endocrinology in Xi'an, China. This rearrangement joins TRBV4-1 to TRBJ2-7; tentative D call: TRBD2 (5 bases). Sequenced here: peripheral blood mononuclear cells (PBMCs), sampled when the disease was refractory, from a patient treated with antithyroid drugs. The sequence came from a female donor with Graves disease. CDR3 DNA sequence: TGCGCCAGCAGCCAAGATTCGGGGTCCTACGAGCAGTACTTC. Its protein is CASSQDSGSYEQYF.